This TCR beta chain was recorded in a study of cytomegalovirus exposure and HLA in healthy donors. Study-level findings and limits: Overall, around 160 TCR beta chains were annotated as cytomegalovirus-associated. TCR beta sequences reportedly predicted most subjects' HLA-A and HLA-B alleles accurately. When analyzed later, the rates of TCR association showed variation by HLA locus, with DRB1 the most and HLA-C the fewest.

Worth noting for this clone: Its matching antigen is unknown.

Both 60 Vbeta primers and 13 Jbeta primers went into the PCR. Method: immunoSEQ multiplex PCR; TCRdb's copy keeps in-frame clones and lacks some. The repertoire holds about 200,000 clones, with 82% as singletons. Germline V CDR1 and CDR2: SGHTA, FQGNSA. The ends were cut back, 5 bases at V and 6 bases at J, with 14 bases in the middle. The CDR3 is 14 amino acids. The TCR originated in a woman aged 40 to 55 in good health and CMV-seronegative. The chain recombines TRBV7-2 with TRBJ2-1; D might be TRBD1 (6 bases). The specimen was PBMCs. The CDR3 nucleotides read TGTGCCAGCAGCCAAAGGACAGTGAGCAATGAGCAGTTCTTC. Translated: CASSQRTVSNEQFF. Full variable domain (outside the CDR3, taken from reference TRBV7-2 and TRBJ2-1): GAGVSQSPSNKVTEKGKDVELRCDPISGHTALYWYRQSLGQGLEFLIYFQGNSAPDKSGLPSDRFSAERTGGSVSTLTIQRTQQEDSAVYLCASSQRTVSNEQFFGPGTRLTVL.